The 8 T cell receptor beta chains presented below share a single source sample, sequenced in a study of blood T cell repertoires in COVID-19 (TCRdb year 2020). Library method: the immunoSEQ multiplex PCR assay. TCRdb took over this immuneACCESS table, retaining in-frame rearrangements with V and J assigned. Such tables are incomplete; in checked studies, under half of the missing clones stem from an unresolved V gene, and the remainder is unexplained. The sample yields nearly 350,000 clones; more than 75% were counted once. The ten biggest clones cover roughly 1% of the sample. The sequenced material came from PBMCs or T cells enriched from blood (not recorded which). These receptors all stem from a woman aged 25 to 45 who had recovered from COVID-19.

The chain has TRBV7-8 and TRBJ1-5; tentatively, D is TRBD1 (5 bases). Between the trimmed V and J ends, which lost 5 bases and 1 base, there was a span of 21 bases. Germline assignment: CDR1 SGHVS and CDR2 FQNEAQ. This CDR3 comprises 18 residues. CDR3 nucleotides: TGTGCCAGCAGCACCGCCGGGACTCCAGCTCGAAGCAATCAGCCCCAGCATTTT. Protein: CASSTAGTPARSNQPQHF.

The gene calls are TRBV9 and TRBJ1-5; D perhaps matches TRBD1 (5 bases). V lost 2 bases and J lost 9, with 9 bases in between. The CDR3 has 12 residues. Germline V CDR1 and CDR2: SGDLS, YYNGEE. The CDR3 here is CASSVQGGPQHF. For the CDR3, the DNA is TGTGCCAGCAGCGTCCAGGGAGGGCCCCAGCATTTT.

V is TRBV2 and J is TRBJ1-5; 7 bases align to TRBD1. CDR1 and CDR2 (germline): SNHLY, FYNNEI. The junction had 2 bases not matched to a gene; V was cut back by 7 bases and J by 2 bases. The CDR3 is 13 residues long. The DNA for the CDR3 is TGTGCCAGCACTACAGGGGGCAATCAGCCCCAGCATTTT. It specifies CASTTGGNQPQHF.

The V call is TRBV2, the J call TRBJ2-3; tentative D call: TRBD2 (6 bases). The ends were cut back, 1 base at V and 5 bases at J, with 16 bases in the middle. The germline gives CDR1 SNHLY, CDR2 FYNNEI. The CDR3 consists of 16 residues. The CDR3 spells CASSEGGLSSGDTQYF. The CDR3 region has the DNA TGTGCCAGCAGTGAAGGGGGACTCAGTAGCGGAGATACGCAGTATTTT. The variable domain in full, with the rest retrieved from reference TRBV2 and TRBJ2-3, is EPEVTQTPSHQVTQMGQEVILRCVPISNHLYFYWYRQILGQKVEFLVSFYNNEISEKSEIFDDQFSVERPDGSNFTLKIRSTKLEDSAMYFCASSEGGLSSGDTQYFGPGTRLTVL.

J is TRBJ1-5 and V is TRBV19, with D maybe TRBD1 (5 bases). CDR3 size: 16 residues. V was trimmed by 3 bases and J by 4 bases, leaving 16 bases between them. Germline V gives CDR1 LNHDA, CDR2 SQIVND (reference sequence). In nucleotides, the CDR3 is TGTGCCAGTAGTATGTTGATAGGAGGGGTTAATCAGCCCCAGCATTTT. Residues: CASSMLIGGVNQPQHF.

The CDR3 here is CASSLKSGGRGGPDTQYF. CDR3 bases: TGTGCCAGCAGTTTAAAGTCGGGCGGGAGAGGTGGTCCAGATACGCAGTATTTT. The chain employs TRBV27 and TRBJ2-3; 7 bases line up with TRBD2. The CDR3 has 18 amino acids. CDR1 and CDR2 (germline): MNHEY, SMNVEV (reference sequence). J gave up 4 bases and V 2 bases, and 15 bases lay outside the gene matches.

V gene TRBV28 combines with J gene TRBJ1-4; 11 bases line up with TRBD1. The germline gives CDR1 MDHEN, CDR2 SYDVKM. V shed 3 bases, J shed 5 bases, and the junction held 2 bases outside the gene matches. The CDR3 spans 15 residues. In DNA form, the CDR3 reads TGTGCCAGCAGTTTGGGACAGGGGGTGAATGAAAAACTGTTTTTT. It codes for CASSLGQGVNEKLFF.

V gene TRBV30 combines with J gene TRBJ2-5, with D tentatively TRBD2 (5 bases). Trimming pared 0 bases from V and 5 bases from J, leaving 10 bases between. CDR1 is GTSNPN, CDR2 SVGIG, per germline (reference sequence). This CDR3 has 13 amino acids. The CDR3 DNA reads TGTGCCTGGAGTGTACTCCGCGGGGAGACCCAGTACTTC. Its protein product is CAWSVLRGETQYF.